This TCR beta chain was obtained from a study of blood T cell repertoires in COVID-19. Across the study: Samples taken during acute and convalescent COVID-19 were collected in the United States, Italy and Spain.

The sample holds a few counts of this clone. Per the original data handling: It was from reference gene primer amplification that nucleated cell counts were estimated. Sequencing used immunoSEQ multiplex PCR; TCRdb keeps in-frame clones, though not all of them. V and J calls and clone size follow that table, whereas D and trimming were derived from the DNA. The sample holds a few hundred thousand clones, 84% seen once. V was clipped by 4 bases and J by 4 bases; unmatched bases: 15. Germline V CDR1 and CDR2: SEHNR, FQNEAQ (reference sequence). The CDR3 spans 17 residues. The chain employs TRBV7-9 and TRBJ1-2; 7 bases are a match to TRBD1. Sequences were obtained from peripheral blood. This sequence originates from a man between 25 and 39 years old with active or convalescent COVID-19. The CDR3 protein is CASSSGQVITLAYGYTF. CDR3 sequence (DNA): TGTGCCAGCAGCTCAGGACAGGTGATAACCTTGGCCTATGGCTACACCTTC.